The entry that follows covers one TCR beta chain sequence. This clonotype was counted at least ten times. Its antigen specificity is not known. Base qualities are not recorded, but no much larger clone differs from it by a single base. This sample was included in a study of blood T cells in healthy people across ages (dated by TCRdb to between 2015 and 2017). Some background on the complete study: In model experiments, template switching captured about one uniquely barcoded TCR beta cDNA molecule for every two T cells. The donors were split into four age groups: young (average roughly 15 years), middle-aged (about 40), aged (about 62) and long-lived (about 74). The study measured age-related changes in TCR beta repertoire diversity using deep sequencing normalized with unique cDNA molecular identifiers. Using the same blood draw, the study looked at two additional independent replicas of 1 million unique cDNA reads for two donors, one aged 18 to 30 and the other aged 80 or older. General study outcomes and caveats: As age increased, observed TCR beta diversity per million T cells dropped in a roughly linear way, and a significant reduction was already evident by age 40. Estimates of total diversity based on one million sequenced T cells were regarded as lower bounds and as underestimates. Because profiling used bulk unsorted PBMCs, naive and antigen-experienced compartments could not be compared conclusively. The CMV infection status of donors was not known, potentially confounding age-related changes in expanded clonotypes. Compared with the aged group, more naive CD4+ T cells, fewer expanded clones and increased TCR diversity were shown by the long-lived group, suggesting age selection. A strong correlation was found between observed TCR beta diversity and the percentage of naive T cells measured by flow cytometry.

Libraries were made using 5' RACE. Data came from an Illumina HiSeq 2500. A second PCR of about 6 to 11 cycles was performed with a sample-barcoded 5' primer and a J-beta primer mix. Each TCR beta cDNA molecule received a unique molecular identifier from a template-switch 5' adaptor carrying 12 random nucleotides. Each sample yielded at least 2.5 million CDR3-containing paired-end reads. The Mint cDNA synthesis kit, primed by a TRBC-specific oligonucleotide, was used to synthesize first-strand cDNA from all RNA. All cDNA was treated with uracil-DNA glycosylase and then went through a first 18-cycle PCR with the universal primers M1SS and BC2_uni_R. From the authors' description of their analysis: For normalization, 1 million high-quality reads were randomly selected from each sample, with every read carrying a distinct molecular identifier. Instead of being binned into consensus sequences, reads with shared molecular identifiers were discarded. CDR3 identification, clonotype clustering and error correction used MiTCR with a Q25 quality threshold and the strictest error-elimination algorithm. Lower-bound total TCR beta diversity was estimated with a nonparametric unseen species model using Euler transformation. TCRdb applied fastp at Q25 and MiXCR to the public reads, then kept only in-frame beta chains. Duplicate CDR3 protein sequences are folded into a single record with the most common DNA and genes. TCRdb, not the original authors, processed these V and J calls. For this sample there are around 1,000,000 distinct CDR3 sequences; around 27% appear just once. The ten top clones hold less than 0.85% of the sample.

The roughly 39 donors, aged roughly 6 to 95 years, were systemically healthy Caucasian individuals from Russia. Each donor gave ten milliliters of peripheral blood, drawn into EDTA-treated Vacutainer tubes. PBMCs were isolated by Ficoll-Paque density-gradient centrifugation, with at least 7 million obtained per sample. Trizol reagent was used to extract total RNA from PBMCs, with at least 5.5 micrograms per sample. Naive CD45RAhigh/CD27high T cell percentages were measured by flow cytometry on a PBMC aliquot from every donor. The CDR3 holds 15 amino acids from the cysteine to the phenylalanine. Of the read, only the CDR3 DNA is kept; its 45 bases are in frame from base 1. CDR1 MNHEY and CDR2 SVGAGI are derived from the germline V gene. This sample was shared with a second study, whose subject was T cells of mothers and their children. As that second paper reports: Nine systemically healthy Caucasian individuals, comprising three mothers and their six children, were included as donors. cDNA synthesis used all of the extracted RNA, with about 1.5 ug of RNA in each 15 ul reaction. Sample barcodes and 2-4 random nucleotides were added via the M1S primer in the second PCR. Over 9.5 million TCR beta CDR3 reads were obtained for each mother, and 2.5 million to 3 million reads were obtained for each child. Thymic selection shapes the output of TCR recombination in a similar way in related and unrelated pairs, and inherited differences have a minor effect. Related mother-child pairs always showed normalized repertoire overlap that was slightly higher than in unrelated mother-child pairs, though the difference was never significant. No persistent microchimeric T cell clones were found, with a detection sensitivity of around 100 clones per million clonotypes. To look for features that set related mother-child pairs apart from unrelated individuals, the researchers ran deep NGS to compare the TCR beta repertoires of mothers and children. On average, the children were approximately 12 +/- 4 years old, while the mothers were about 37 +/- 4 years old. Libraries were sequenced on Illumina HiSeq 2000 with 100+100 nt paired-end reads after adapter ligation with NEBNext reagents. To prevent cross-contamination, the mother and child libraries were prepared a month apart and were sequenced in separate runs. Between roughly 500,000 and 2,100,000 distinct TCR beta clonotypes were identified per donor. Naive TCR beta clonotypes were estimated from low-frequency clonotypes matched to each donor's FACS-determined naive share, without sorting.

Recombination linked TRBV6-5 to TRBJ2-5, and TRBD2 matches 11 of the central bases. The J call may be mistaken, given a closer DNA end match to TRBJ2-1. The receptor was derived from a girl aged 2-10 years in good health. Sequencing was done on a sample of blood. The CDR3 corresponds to CASSSKLAGDIEQFF. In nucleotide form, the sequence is TGTGCCAGCAGTTCCAAACTAGCGGGAGATATTGAGCAGTTCTTC.